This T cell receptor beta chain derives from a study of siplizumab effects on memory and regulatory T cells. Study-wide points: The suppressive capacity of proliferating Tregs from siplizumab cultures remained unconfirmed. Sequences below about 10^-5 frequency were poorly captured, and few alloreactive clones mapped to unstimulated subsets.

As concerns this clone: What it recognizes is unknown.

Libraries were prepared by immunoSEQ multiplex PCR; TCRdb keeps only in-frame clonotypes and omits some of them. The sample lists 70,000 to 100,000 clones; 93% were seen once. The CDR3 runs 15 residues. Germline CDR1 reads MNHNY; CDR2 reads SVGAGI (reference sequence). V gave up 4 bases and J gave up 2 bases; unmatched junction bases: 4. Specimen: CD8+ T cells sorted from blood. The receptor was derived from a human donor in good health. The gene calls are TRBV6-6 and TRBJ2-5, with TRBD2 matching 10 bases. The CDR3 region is CASSLAGGGQETQYF. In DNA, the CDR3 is TGTGCCAGCAGTTTAGCGGGAGGAGGTCAAGAGACCCAGTACTTC.